The 17 T cell receptor beta chains listed next were all sequenced from one sample in a study of blood T cell repertoires in COVID-19 (dated by TCRdb to between 2020 and 2021). The method was the immunoSEQ multiplex PCR assay. Held by TCRdb, this immuneACCESS table contains in-frame sequences only and omits some clones. Under half of the omission traces to an unresolved V gene where checked; the cause of the rest is unknown. The sample table contains 540,000 or so clones; only one count was recorded for roughly 91% of them. The top ten constitute roughly 7.3% of the sample. Material: peripheral blood. Receptors were obtained from a woman between 45 and 60 years old with COVID-19, enrolled during active disease.

This clone was seen just once. The chain uses TRBV12-5 and TRBJ1-1; D is perhaps TRBD1 (6 bases). Per germline, CDR1 LGHNT and CDR2 FRNRAP. This CDR3 contains 14 residues. V was shortened by 7 bases and J by 4 bases, with 16 bases between the two germline ends. The CDR3 bases are TGTGCTAGTGCCCCACAGGGTTGGGGCACTGAAGCTTTCTTT. Protein product: CASAPQGWGTEAFF.

The V gene is TRBV7-9, the J gene TRBJ2-2; 9 bases map to TRBD2. CDR1 SEHNR and CDR2 FQNEAQ come from the germline V gene (reference sequence). V dropped 10 bases and J dropped 5; count of bases not matched to a gene: 14. The CDR3 length is 16 residues. CDR3 nucleotides: TGTGCCACTCCGGAAAGCCGACTAGCGGTTACCGGGGAGCTGTTTTTT. Translation gives CATPESRLAVTGELFF.

This clone came up once. The chain has TRBV19 and TRBJ1-1; D ambiguous. Germline CDR1 is LNHDA and CDR2 is SQIVND (reference sequence). Trimming took off 2 bases at V and 0 bases at J, with 13 bases between the two ends. This CDR3 contains 16 residues. CDR3 protein: CASSIQTGAMNTEAFF. DNA of the CDR3: TGTGCCAGTAGTATACAGACGGGAGCCATGAACACTGAAGCTTTCTTT.

The V call is TRBV18, the J call TRBJ1-1; maybe TRBD1 (5 bases). CDR1 is KGHSH, CDR2 LQKENI, per germline. There are 15 residues in the CDR3. With 6 bases removed from V and 6 bases from J, the gap between germline ends came to 20 bases. DNA of the CDR3: TGTGCCAGCTCCGTTACGGGTAGCGGGGACTCTGAAGCTTTCTTT. As protein: CASSVTGSGDSEAFF.

The chain links TRBV9 to TRBJ1-1; TRBD1 might be the D (6 bases). Trimming took 4 bases from V and 1 from J, leaving 11 bases between them. The CDR3 runs to 14 residues. Germline-derived CDR1 and CDR2 are SGDLS and YYNGEE. This CDR3 is CASSTGHPNTEAFF. For the CDR3, the DNA is TGTGCCAGCAGCACGGGACACCCGAACACTGAAGCTTTCTTT.

V usage is TRBV11-3 and J usage is TRBJ1-1; D is perhaps TRBD1 (5 bases). There are 13 residues in the CDR3. V lost 7 bases to trimming and J lost 4 bases, with 13 bases between them. CDR1 and CDR2 from the germline V gene are SGHNT and YENEEA. The CDR3 sequence: CASKRGGGTEAFF. The CDR3 bases are TGTGCCAGCAAAAGAGGCGGGGGCACTGAAGCTTTCTTT.

The V call is TRBV5-1, the J call TRBJ2-1; D perhaps matches TRBD1 (5 bases). The CDR3 spans 14 residues. The ends were cut back, 0 bases at V and 9 bases at J, with 13 bases in the middle. Germline V gene data show CDR1 as SGHRS and CDR2 as YFSETQ. In nucleotides, the CDR3 is TGCGCCAGCAGCTTGGAGGCAGGGTTGGGTGAGCAGTTCTTC. Its protein is CASSLEAGLGEQFF.

The chain combines TRBV6-2 or TRBV6-3 with TRBJ1-1; D remains ambiguous. Looked up from germline, CDR1 is MNHEY and CDR2 is SVGEGT. Trimming took 5 bases from V and 5 from J, leaving 9 bases between them. There are 12 residues in the CDR3. CDR3 coding DNA: TGTGCCAGCAGTAAACAGCAGACTGAAGCTTTCTTT. This translates into CASSKQQTEAFF.

The sample holds a few counts of this clone. The chain has TRBV27 and TRBJ1-6, with 7 bases identical to TRBD1. The CDR3 has 14 residues. Germline V gene lookup returns CDR1 MNHEY and CDR2 SMNVEV (reference sequence). The V segment lost 2 bases and the J segment 10 bases; nucleotides outside the gene matches: 5. CDR3 in amino acids: CASSLRGQGSPLHF. CDR3 in DNA: TGTGCCAGCAGTTTAAGGGGGCAGGGGTCACCCCTCCACTTT.

About this clone: Additional DNA sequences in this sample encode the identical CDR3. The CDR3 sequence: CASSSTGDTEAFF. As DNA, the CDR3 is TGCGCCAGCAGCTCCACAGGGGACACTGAAGCTTTCTTT. This chain connects TRBV5-1 to TRBJ1-1, with TRBD1 matching over 7 bases. Germline V lookup: CDR1 SGHRS, CDR2 YFSETQ. The CDR3 covers 13 residues. Trimming at V came to 3 bases and at J to 3 bases, leaving 2 bases not matched to a gene.

The gene calls are TRBV6-5 and TRBJ2-7, with D possibly matching TRBD2 (6 bases). This CDR3 comprises 13 residues. V lost 4 bases to trimming and J lost 5 bases, with 12 bases between them. Germline assignment: CDR1 MNHEY and CDR2 SVGAGI. For the CDR3, the DNA is TGTGCCAGCAGTTCCCAGGGCGGGGACGAGCAGTACTTC. Its protein product is CASSSQGGDEQYF.

The sample holds a few counts of this clone. This chain uses TRBV4-2 with TRBJ2-3, with 14 bases aligning to TRBD2. CDR3 size: 18 residues. V shed 5 bases, J shed 2 bases, and the junction held 9 bases outside the gene matches. CDR1 is LGHNA, CDR2 YNFKEQ, per germline. The DNA for the CDR3 is TGTGCCAGCAGCTTTACCGGGACTAGCGGGGGACACACAGATACGCAGTATTTT. Its translation: CASSFTGTSGGHTDTQYF.

This rearrangement joins TRBV7-9 to TRBJ2-2; 8 bases are a match to TRBD2. After removal of 2 bases from V and 7 bases from J, the junction contained 6 bases not matched to a gene. CDR3 length equals 15 residues. The germline CDR1 and CDR2 sequences are SEHNR and FQNEAQ (reference sequence). DNA of the CDR3: TGTGCCAGCAGCTTAACCGGGAGGGGGATCGGGGAGCTGTTTTTT. Encoded protein: CASSLTGRGIGELFF. Together with reference TRBV7-9 and TRBJ2-2, the CDR3 gives the full variable domain: DTGVSQNPRHKITKRGQNVTFRCDPISEHNRLYWYRQTLGQGPEFLTYFQNEAQLEKSRLLSDRFSAERPKGSFSTLEIQRTEQGDSAMYLCASSLTGRGIGELFFGEGSRLTVL.

The rearrangement links TRBV6-5 to TRBJ1-4; a possible D gene is TRBD1 (5 bases). The germline gives CDR1 MNHEY, CDR2 SVGAGI. Trimming stripped 8 bases from V and 3 bases from J, with 16 bases between. The CDR3 runs 15 residues. CDR3: CASFPGRGANEKLFF. As DNA, the CDR3 is TGTGCCAGCTTTCCAGGGCGGGGAGCTAATGAAAAACTGTTTTTT.

The sample holds a few counts of this clone. The chain recombines TRBV28 with TRBJ1-2; TRBD1 matches 9 bases. Trimming took 9 bases from V and 8 from J; bases not matched to a gene: 13. The CDR3 runs to 14 residues. Germline V gene lookup returns CDR1 MDHEN and CDR2 SYDVKM. CDR3 nucleotide sequence: TGTGCCAGTTCGAACCTGGGACAGGGATACGGCTACACCTTC. This sequence encodes CASSNLGQGYGYTF.

This rearrangement joins TRBV4-2 to TRBJ2-1; D is undetermined. Trimming took off 0 bases at V and 7 bases at J, with 10 bases between the two ends. The CDR3 covers 14 residues. Germline V gene data show CDR1 as LGHNA and CDR2 as YNFKEQ. The CDR3 DNA reads TGTGCCAGCAGCCAAGATAGACTCAGTAATGAGCAGTTCTTC. This encodes CASSQDRLSNEQFF.

The chain couples TRBV4-1 to TRBJ1-5; 8 bases map to TRBD1. J gave up 2 bases and V 4 bases, and 16 bases lay outside the gene matches. This CDR3 is 19 amino acids long. Germline CDR1 reads MGHRA; CDR2 reads YSYEKL. The CDR3 sequence is CASSPGRGRGPVGNQPQHF. CDR3 coding DNA: TGCGCCAGCAGCCCGGGTAGGGGCAGGGGGCCTGTGGGCAATCAGCCCCAGCATTTT.